This is a list of T cell receptor beta chains from one sample in a study of blood T cell repertoires in COVID-19. Some clones are missing from TCRdb's copy, which holds only in-frame ones; the method was immunoSEQ multiplex PCR. The profile shows about 120,000 clones, around four fifths of them singletons. Material for sequencing was peripheral blood. These receptors came from a man in his sixties with active or convalescent COVID-19. Both conserved end residues are part of each CDR3. D genes are given only for firm matches. Expanded clones are given a class, and other clones once, few, many or no size at all.

J gene: TRBJ2-7; clone size: -; D gene: TRBD2; V gene: TRBV7-9; CDR3 DNA: TGTGCCAGCAGCTCACCACTAGCGGGAGGTTACGAGCAGTACTTC; CDR3 protein: CASSSPLAGGYEQYF
J gene: TRBJ2-7; clone size: -; D gene: TRBD2; V gene: TRBV28; CDR3 DNA: TGTGCCAGCACCAAACCGGGACTAGCCCTCTACGAGCAGTACTTC; CDR3 protein: CASTKPGLALYEQYF
J gene: TRBJ2-7; clone size: -; D gene: -; V gene: TRBV7-2; CDR3 DNA: TGTGCCAGCAGCCCCAGGCTTGCATCCTACGAGCAGTACTTC; CDR3 protein: CASSPRLASYEQYF
J gene: TRBJ1-2; clone size: many; D gene: TRBD1; V gene: TRBV10-3; CDR3 DNA: TGTGCCATCAGTGAACGGACAGGGGGAGGCTATGGCTACACCTTC; CDR3 protein: CAISERTGGGYGYTF
J gene: TRBJ2-1; clone size: -; D gene: TRBD2; V gene: TRBV7-2; CDR3 DNA: TGTGCCAGCAGCTTAGGGCTAGCGGGCTACAATGAGCAGTTCTTC; CDR3 protein: CASSLGLAGYNEQFF
J gene: TRBJ2-1; clone size: -; D gene: TRBD2; V gene: TRBV7-8; CDR3 DNA: TGTGCCAGCAGCCCCCGATCGGCGGGAGCGGCCAATGAGCAGTTCTTC; CDR3 protein: CASSPRSAGAANEQFF
J gene: TRBJ2-5; clone size: -; D gene: TRBD1; V gene: TRBV12-3/TRBV12-4; CDR3 DNA: TGTGCCAGCAGTTTGAGGGGGCGGGAGACCCAGTACTTC; CDR3 protein: CASSLRGRETQYF
J gene: TRBJ1-2; clone size: many; D gene: TRBD1; V gene: TRBV6-6; CDR3 DNA: TGTGCCAGCAGTGCCATACAGGGGGCTAACTATGGCTACACCTTC; CDR3 protein: CASSAIQGANYGYTF
J gene: TRBJ1-2; clone size: -; D gene: -; V gene: TRBV4-1; CDR3 DNA: TGCGCCAGCAGCCAAGATCTGATGGGGCAGTTAAGAGGCTACACCTTC; CDR3 protein: CASSQDLMGQLRGYTF
J gene: TRBJ2-7; clone size: -; D gene: -; V gene: TRBV30; CDR3 DNA: TGTGCCTGGCCCTCGGGCGGGACAGCCTTTCGGGACGAGCAGTACTTC; CDR3 protein: CAWPSGGTAFRDEQYF
J gene: TRBJ2-3; clone size: -; D gene: -; V gene: TRBV6-1; CDR3 DNA: TGTGCCAGCAGTGACAAGCAAGGGGGCACAGATACGCAGTATTTT; CDR3 protein: CASSDKQGGTDTQYF